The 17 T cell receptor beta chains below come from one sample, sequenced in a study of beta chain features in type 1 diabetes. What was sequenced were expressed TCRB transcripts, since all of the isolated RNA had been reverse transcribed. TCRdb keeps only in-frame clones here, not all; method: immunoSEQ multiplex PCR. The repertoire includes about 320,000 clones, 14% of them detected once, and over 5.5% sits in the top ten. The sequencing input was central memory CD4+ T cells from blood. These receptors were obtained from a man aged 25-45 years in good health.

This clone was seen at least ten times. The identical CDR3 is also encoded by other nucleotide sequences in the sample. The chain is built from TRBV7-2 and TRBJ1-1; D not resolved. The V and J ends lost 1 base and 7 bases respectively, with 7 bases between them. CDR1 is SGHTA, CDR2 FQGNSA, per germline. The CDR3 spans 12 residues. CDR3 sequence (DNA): TGTGCCAGCAGCTTAGAGCTGGGTGAAGCTTTCTTT. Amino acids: CASSLELGEAFF.

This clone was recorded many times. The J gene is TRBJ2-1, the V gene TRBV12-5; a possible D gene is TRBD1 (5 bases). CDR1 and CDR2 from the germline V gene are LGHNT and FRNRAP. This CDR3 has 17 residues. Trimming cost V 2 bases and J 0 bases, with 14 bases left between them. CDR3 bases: TGTGCTAGTGGTTTGATCATTGACAGAAGCTCCTACAATGAGCAGTTCTTC. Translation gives CASGLIIDRSSYNEQFF.

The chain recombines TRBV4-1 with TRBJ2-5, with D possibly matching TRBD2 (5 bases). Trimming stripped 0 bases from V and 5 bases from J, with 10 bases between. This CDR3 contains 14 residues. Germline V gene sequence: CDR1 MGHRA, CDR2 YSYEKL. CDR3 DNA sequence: TGCGCCAGCAGCCAAGATCCCCGCGGGGAGACCCAGTACTTC. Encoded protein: CASSQDPRGETQYF.

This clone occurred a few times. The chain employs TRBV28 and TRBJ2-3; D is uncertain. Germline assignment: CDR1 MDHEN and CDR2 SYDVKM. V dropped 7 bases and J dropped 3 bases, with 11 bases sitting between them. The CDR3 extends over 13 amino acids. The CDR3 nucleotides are TGTGCCAGCACTAATCCGAGTACAGATACGCAGTATTTT. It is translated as CASTNPSTDTQYF.

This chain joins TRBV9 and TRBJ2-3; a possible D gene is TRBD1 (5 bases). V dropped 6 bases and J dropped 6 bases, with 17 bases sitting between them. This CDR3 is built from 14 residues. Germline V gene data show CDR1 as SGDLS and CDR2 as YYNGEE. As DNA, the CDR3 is TGTGCCAGCACCCGGTCGCAGGGAAAGGATACGCAGTATTTT. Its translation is CASTRSQGKDTQYF.

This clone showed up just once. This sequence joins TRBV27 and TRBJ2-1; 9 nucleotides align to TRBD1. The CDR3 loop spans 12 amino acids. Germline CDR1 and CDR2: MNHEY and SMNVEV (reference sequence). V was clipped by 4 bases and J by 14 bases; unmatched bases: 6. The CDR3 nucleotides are TGTGCCAGCAGTTACGCCCGGGACAGGGAGTTCTTC. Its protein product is CASSYARDREFF.

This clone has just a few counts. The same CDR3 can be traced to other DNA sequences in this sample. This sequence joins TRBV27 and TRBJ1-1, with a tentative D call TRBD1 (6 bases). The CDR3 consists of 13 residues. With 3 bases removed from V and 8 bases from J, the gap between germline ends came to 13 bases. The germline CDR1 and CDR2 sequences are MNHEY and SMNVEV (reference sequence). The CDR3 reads CASSFRQGPEAFF. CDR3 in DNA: TGTGCCAGCAGTTTTAGGCAGGGGCCAGAAGCTTTCTTT.

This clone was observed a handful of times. CDR3 sequence reads: CASSPRLAGDQETQYF. CDR3 nucleotide sequence: TGTGCCAGCAGCCCAAGACTAGCGGGGGATCAAGAGACCCAGTACTTC. The chain links TRBV7-2 to TRBJ2-5, with 12 bases matching TRBD2. This CDR3 contains 16 residues. Germline loops: CDR1 SGHTA, CDR2 FQGNSA. Trimming removed 5 bases from V and 2 bases from J; junction bases left unmatched: 6. The complete variable domain, with remaining parts taken from reference TRBV7-2 and TRBJ2-5, reads GAGVSQSPSNKVTEKGKDVELRCDPISGHTALYWYRQSLGQGLEFLIYFQGNSAPDKSGLPSDRFSAERTGGSVSTLTIQRTQQEDSAVYLCASSPRLAGDQETQYFGPGTRLLVL.

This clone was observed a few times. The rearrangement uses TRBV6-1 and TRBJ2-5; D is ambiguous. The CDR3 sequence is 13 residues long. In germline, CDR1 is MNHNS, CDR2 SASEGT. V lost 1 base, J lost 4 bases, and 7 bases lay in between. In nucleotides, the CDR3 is TGTGCCAGCAGTGAAGTTGGTCTAGAGACCCAGTACTTC. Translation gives CASSEVGLETQYF.

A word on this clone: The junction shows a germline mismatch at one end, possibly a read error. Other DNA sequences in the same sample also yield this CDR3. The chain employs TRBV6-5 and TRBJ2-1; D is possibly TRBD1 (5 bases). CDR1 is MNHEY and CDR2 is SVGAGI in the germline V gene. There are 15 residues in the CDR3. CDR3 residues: CASSYAATWGNEQFF. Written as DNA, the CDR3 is TGTGCCAGCAGTTACGCCGCTACTTGGGGCAATGAACAGTTCTTC.

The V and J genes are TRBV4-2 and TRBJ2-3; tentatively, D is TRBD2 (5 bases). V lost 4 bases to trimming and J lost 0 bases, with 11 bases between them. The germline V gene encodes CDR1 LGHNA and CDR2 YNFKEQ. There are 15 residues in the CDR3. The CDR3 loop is CASSPSGSSTDTQYF. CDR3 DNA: TGTGCCAGCAGCCCCAGCGGCTCTAGCACAGATACGCAGTATTTT.

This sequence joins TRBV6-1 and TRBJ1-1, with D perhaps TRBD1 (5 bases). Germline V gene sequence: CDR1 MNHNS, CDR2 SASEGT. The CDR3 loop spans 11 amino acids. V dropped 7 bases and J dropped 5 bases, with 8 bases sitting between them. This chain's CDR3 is CASTQGTEAFF. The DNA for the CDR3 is TGTGCCAGCACCCAGGGAACTGAAGCTTTCTTT.

CDR3 amino acids: CASSLEQGQETQYF. In DNA form, the CDR3 reads TGTGCCAGCAGCTTAGAACAGGGCCAGGAGACCCAGTACTTC. The chain uses TRBV7-2 and TRBJ2-5; weak D call: TRBD1 (6 bases). Germline CDR1 reads SGHTA; CDR2 reads FQGNSA. Trimming removed 1 base at V and 5 bases at J, with 11 bases between. This CDR3 region has 14 residues.

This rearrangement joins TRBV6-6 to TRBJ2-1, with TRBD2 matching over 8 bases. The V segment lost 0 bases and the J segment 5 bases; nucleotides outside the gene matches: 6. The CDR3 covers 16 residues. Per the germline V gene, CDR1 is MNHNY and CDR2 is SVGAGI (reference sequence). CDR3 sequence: CASSYSWRGVDNEQFF. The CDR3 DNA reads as TGTGCCAGCAGTTACTCTTGGCGGGGGGTTGACAATGAGCAGTTCTTC.

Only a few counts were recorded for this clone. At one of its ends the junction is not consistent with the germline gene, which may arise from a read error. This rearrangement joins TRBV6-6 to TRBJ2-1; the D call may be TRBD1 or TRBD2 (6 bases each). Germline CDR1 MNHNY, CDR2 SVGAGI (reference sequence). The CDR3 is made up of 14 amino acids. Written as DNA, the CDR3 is TGTGCCAGCAGTCACTCGGGGGCCTTCAATGAGCAGTTCTTC. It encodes CASSHSGAFNEQFF.

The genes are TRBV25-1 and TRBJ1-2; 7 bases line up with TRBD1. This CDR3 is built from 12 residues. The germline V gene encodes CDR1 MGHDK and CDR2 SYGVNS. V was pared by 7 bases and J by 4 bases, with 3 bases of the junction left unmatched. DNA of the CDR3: TGTGCCAGCACCCGGGACAGCTATGGCTACACCTTC. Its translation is CASTRDSYGYTF.

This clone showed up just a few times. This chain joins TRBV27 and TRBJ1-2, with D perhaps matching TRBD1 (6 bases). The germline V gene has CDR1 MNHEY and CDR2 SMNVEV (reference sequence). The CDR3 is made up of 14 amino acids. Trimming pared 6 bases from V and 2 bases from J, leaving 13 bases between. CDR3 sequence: CASRRQGSNYGYTF. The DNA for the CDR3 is TGTGCCAGCAGGAGGCAGGGGTCCAACTATGGCTACACCTTC.